The text below deals with one T cell receptor beta chain. The CDR3 loop spans 12 amino acids. Trimming took off 4 bases at V and 6 bases at J, with 8 bases between the two ends. CDR1 and CDR2 from the germline V gene are SGHRS and YFSETQ. Genomic DNA constituted the template upon which TCR beta VDJ and CDR3 profiling was performed. MiXCR was run by TCRdb on the reads, yielding one entry per CDR3 protein. This table holds around 200,000 distinct CDR3 sequences, under 50% found once. Flow cytometry had shown expanded CD8+CD57+ cells in the patients chosen for sequencing. The source of the sample is a study of CD8+CD57+ T cells in acquired aplastic anemia.

This receptor was identified in a human donor with aplastic anemia. Sample: sorted CD4+, CD8+, or CD8+CD57+ T cells (not recorded which) from PBMCs. The V call is TRBV5-1, the J call TRBJ2-1; D is undetermined. CDR3 sequence reads: CASSRLPNEQFF. In nucleotides, the CDR3 is TGCGCCAGCAGCCGTCTGCCCAATGAGCAGTTCTTC.